Following are 16 T cell receptor beta chains from one sample sequenced in a study of control samples from healthy donors and cancer patients. Generated by immunoSEQ multiplex PCR, the TCRdb table keeps only in-frame clones and is missing some. The sample gives 170,000 or so clones, roughly 94% of which show up once; approximately 8% is in the top ten. The sequenced sample was blood. These receptors were taken from a woman between 40 and 55 years old in good health.

V and J are TRBV5-6 and TRBJ2-2; weak D call: TRBD2 (6 bases). Trimming cost V 0 bases and J 3 bases, with 18 bases left between them. The CDR3 consists of 18 residues. Germline-derived CDR1 and CDR2 are SGHDT and YYEEEE. This chain's CDR3 is CASSLGYGGLLDTGELFF. CDR3 in DNA: TGTGCCAGCAGCTTGGGTTACGGGGGTTTGTTAGACACCGGGGAGCTGTTTTTT.

The chain is built from TRBV7-9 and TRBJ1-1, with D uncertain. Germline V gene lookup returns CDR1 SEHNR and CDR2 FQNEAQ (reference sequence). Trimming removed 3 bases at V and 1 base at J, with 12 bases between. The CDR3 contains 15 residues. The CDR3 protein is CASSFDLQPNTEAFF. The CDR3 coding sequence is TGTGCCAGCAGCTTTGACCTTCAACCGAACACTGAAGCTTTCTTT.

The rearrangement joins TRBV7-2 to TRBJ2-7; D unclear. Germline CDR1 reads SGHTA; CDR2 reads FQGNSA. V was shortened by 3 bases and J by 4 bases, with 10 bases between the two germline ends. The CDR3 totals 13 residues. Here the CDR3 DNA reads TGTGCCAGCAGCTTTCTGCGGAGTTACGAGCAGTACTTC. Its protein is CASSFLRSYEQYF.

V and J are TRBV4-2 and TRBJ1-2; no clear D gene. There are 14 residues in the CDR3. V lost 0 bases to trimming and J lost 8 bases, with 13 bases between them. Looked up from germline, CDR1 is LGHNA and CDR2 is YNFKEQ. CDR3 coding DNA: TGTGCCAGCAGCCAAGAACACCTAACTAGGGGCTACACCTTC. Residues: CASSQEHLTRGYTF.

V is TRBV4-2 and J is TRBJ1-2, with 8 bases identical to TRBD1. CDR3 length: 16 amino acids. V was pared by 4 bases and J by 3 bases, with 10 bases of the junction left unmatched. Per the germline V gene, CDR1 is LGHNA and CDR2 is YNFKEQ. CDR3 nucleotide sequence: TGTGCCAGCAGCCTCCCGGGACAGGTTTTGGACTATGGCTACACCTTC. Its translation: CASSLPGQVLDYGYTF.

The chain links TRBV4-2 to TRBJ1-5, with D perhaps matching TRBD1 (5 bases). V was clipped by 0 bases and J by 7 bases, with 13 bases between them. The CDR3 totals 15 residues. Germline loops: CDR1 LGHNA, CDR2 YNFKEQ. CDR3 bases: TGTGCCAGCAGCCAAGATTGGCAGGGCGCCCAGCCCCAGCATTTT. It is translated as CASSQDWQGAQPQHF.

This sequence joins TRBV18 and TRBJ1-1; TRBD1 might be the D (5 bases). The CDR3 extends over 15 amino acids. Trimming took 4 bases from V and 1 from J, leaving 13 bases between them. Germline V gene lookup returns CDR1 KGHSH and CDR2 LQKENI. CDR3 sequence (DNA): TGTGCCAGCTCACTAGAGCAGGGTGGGAACACTGAAGCTTTCTTT. Translation gives CASSLEQGGNTEAFF.

CDR3: CASSGGTVTVQHF. CDR3 in DNA: TGTGCCAGCAGTGGGGGAACTGTAACAGTCCAGCATTTT. This chain joins TRBV2 and TRBJ1-5; no clear D. The CDR3 is made up of 13 amino acids. Trimming removed 4 bases at V and 12 bases at J, with 16 bases between. Germline CDR1 reads SNHLY; CDR2 reads FYNNEI.

The V call is TRBV9, the J call TRBJ2-7, with D unclear. Germline CDR1 and CDR2: SGDLS and YYNGEE. CDR3 length: 14 amino acids. V lost 0 bases, J lost 0 bases, and 7 bases lay in between. DNA of the CDR3: TGTGCCAGCAGCGTAGGTCACAGCTCCTACGAGCAGTACTTC. Translation: CASSVGHSSYEQYF. Drawing the rest from reference TRBV9 and TRBJ2-7, the complete variable domain is DSGVTQTPKHLITATGQRVTLRCSPRSGDLSVYWYQQSLDQGLQFLIQYYNGEERAKGNILERFSAQQFPDLHSELNLSSLELGDSALYFCASSVGHSSYEQYFGPGTRLTVT.

V gene TRBV11-1 combines with J gene TRBJ1-1, with 8 bases matching TRBD1. From germline, CDR1 is SGHAT and CDR2 FQDESV (reference sequence). V trimming: 4 bases; J trimming: 4 bases; junction bases outside the gene matches: 8. This CDR3 has 15 residues. CDR3 in DNA: TGTGCCAGCAGCTACACGACAGGGGCGGGCACTGAAGCTTTCTTT. It codes for CASSYTTGAGTEAFF.

The J gene is TRBJ1-4, the V gene TRBV19; no clear D. The CDR3 spans 14 residues. Germline CDR1 reads LNHDA; CDR2 reads SQIVND (reference sequence). V lost 4 bases and J lost 8, with 14 bases in between. The CDR3 loop is CASSTRTDLEKLFF. Written as DNA, the CDR3 is TGTGCCAGTAGTACCCGGACCGACTTGGAAAAACTGTTTTTT.

The V and J genes are TRBV7-9 and TRBJ2-4, with 8 bases that match TRBD1. V lost 5 bases, J lost 2 bases, and 8 bases stayed unmatched. The length of the CDR3 is 16 residues. In germline, CDR1 is SEHNR, CDR2 FQNEAQ (reference sequence). The CDR3 loop is CASSQQGDGSKNIQYF. The CDR3 DNA follows: TGTGCCAGCAGCCAACAGGGGGATGGATCCAAAAACATTCAGTACTTC.

This clone has more than one count but fewer than ten. The V and J genes are TRBV5-6 and TRBJ1-6, with D perhaps matching TRBD1 (6 bases). Trimming stripped 4 bases from V and 7 bases from J, with 9 bases between. This CDR3 contains 13 residues. Germline V gives CDR1 SGHDT, CDR2 YYEEEE. The CDR3 sequence is CASSLGQNSPLHF. The CDR3 bases are TGTGCCAGCAGCCTCGGACAGAATTCACCCCTCCACTTT. Full variable domain (remainder filled in from reference TRBV5-6 and TRBJ1-6): DAGVTQSPTHLIKTRGQQVTLRCSPKSGHDTVSWYQQALGQGPQFIFQYYEEEERQRGNFPDRFSGHQFPNYSSELNVNALLLGDSALYLCASSLGQNSPLHFGNGTRLTVT.

Comment on this clone: Within the sample, other DNA sequences also encode this same CDR3. The chain is built from TRBV5-1 and TRBJ1-4; a weak D match, TRBD1 (6 bases). This CDR3 contains 14 residues. Germline lookup yields CDR1 SGHRS and CDR2 YFSETQ. V was pared by 4 bases and J by 8 bases, with 15 bases between. CDR3 coding DNA: TGCGCCAGCAGCCTGGGGCAGGGGAGCGAAAAACTGTTTTTT. Translating it yields CASSLGQGSEKLFF.

This chain joins TRBV4-3 and TRBJ2-5; D gene unclear. Per germline, CDR1 LGHNA and CDR2 YSLEER. There are 11 residues in the CDR3. Deletions cut 4 bases from V and 4 bases from J, with 4 bases between. The CDR3 nucleotides read TGCGCCAGCAGCCTAGGAGAGACCCAGTACTTC. This encodes CASSLGETQYF.

Here the CDR3 reads CASSQEGLLGNSPLHF. The CDR3, as DNA: TGTGCCAGCAGCCAAGAAGGTCTCCTTGGGAATTCACCCCTCCACTTT. The chain uses TRBV3-1 (or the pseudogene TRBV3-2) and TRBJ1-6; the D is unclear. The CDR3 runs to 16 residues. Germline V gives CDR1 LGHDT, CDR2 YNNKEL (reference sequence). V gave up 0 bases and J gave up 7 bases, with 13 bases separating them.